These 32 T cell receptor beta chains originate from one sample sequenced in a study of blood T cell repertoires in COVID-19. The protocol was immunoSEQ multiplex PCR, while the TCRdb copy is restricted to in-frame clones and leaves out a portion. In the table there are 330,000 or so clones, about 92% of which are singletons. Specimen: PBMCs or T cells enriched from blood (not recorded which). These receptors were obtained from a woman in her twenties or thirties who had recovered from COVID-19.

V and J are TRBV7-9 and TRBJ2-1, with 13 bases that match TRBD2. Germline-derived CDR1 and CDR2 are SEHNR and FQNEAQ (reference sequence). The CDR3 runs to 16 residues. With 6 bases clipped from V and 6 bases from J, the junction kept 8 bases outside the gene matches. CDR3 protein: CASSPPGLAGVNEQFF. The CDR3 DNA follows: TGTGCCAGCAGTCCTCCCGGACTAGCGGGGGTCAATGAGCAGTTCTTC.

The CDR3 here is CASSPGQGGEQYF. Written as DNA, the CDR3 is TGCGCCAGCAGCCCCGGACAGGGGGGCGAGCAGTACTTC. The J gene is TRBJ2-7, the V gene TRBV4-3; TRBD1 matches at 10 bases. The V segment lost 4 bases and the J segment 6 bases; nucleotides outside the gene matches: 3. The CDR3 is 13 amino acids. The V gene's germline CDR1 is LGHNA and CDR2 YSLEER.

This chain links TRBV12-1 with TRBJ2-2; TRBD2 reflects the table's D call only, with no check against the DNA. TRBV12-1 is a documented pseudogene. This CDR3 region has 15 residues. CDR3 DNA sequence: TGTGCCAGCAGCTGGACTAGCCCCCGGGCCGGGGAGCTGTTTTTT. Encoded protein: CASSWTSPRAGELFF.

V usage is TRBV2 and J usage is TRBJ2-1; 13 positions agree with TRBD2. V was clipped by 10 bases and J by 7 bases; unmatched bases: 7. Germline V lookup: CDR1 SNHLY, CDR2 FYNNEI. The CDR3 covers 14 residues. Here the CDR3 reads CATQRTSGSNEQFF. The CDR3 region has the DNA TGTGCCACCCAGAGGACTAGCGGGAGTAATGAGCAGTTCTTC. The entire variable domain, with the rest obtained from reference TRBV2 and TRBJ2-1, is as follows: EPEVTQTPSHQVTQMGQEVILRCVPISNHLYFYWYRQILGQKVEFLVSFYNNEISEKSEIFDDQFSVERPDGSNFTLKIRSTKLEDSAMYFCATQRTSGSNEQFFGPGTRLTVL.

The CDR3 DNA is TGTGCCAGCAGCTTGGCGACTGCCACTTACAATGAGCAGTTCTTC. Encoded protein: CASSLATATYNEQFF. This chain uses TRBV5-4 with TRBJ2-1; the D is unclear. The CDR3 length is 15 residues. V was pared by 0 bases and J by 4 bases, with 11 bases between. Germline lookup yields CDR1 SGHNT and CDR2 YYREEE (reference sequence).

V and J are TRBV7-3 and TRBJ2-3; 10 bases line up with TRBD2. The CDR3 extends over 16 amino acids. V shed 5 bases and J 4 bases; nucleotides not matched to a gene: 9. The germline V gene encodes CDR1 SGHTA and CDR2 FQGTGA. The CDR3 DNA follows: TGTGCCAGCAGCCCCTGGAGCGGGAGGGCGTCAGATACGCAGTATTTT. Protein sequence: CASSPWSGRASDTQYF.

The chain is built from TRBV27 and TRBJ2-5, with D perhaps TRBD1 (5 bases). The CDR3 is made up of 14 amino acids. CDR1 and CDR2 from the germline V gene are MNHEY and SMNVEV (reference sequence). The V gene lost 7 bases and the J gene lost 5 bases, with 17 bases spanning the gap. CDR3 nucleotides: TGTGCCAGCAAAAGTATCCCACGACAGGAGACCCAGTACTTC. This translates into CASKSIPRQETQYF.

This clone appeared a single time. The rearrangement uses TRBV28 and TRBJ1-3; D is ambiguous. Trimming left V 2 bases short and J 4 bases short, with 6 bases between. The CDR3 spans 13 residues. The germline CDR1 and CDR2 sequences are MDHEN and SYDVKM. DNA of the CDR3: TGTGCCAGCAGTTTAACAGCCGGAAACACCATATATTTT. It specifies CASSLTAGNTIYF.

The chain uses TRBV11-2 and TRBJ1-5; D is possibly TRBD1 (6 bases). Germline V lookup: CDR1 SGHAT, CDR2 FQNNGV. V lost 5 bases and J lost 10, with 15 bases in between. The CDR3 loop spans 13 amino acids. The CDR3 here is CASSRIPGHPQHF. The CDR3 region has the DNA TGTGCCAGCAGCAGAATACCGGGACATCCCCAGCATTTT.

The CDR3 reads CASSLSRGGGQPQHF. The CDR3 DNA sequence: TGTGCCAGCAGTTTGAGCAGGGGTGGTGGTCAGCCCCAGCATTTT. The rearrangement joins TRBV28 to TRBJ1-5; tentatively, D is TRBD1 (6 bases). CDR1 is MDHEN, CDR2 SYDVKM, per germline. V lost 3 bases, J lost 6 bases, and 15 bases lay in between. This CDR3 comprises 15 residues.

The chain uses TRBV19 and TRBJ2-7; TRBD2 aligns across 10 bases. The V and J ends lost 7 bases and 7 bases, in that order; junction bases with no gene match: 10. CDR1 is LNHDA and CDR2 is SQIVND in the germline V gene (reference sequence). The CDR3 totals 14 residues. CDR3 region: CASTLLAGAGEQYF. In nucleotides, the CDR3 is TGTGCCAGTACCCTCCTAGCGGGAGCTGGGGAGCAGTACTTC.

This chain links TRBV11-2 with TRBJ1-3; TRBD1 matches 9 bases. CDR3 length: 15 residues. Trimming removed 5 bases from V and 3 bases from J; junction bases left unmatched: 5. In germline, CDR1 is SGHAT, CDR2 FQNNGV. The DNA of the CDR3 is TGTGCCAGCAGCGGGGGACAGGGAAGTGGAAACACCATATATTTT. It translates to CASSGGQGSGNTIYF.

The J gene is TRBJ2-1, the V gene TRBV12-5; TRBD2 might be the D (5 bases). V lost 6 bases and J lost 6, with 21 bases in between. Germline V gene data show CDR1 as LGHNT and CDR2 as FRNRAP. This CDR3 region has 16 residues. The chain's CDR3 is CASGPPRVSRSNEQFF. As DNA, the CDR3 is TGTGCTAGTGGCCCCCCGAGGGTAAGTCGTAGCAATGAGCAGTTCTTC.

CDR3 nucleotide sequence: TGTGCCAGCAGCCCTCAAGAGACCCAGTACTTC. This sequence encodes CASSPQETQYF. V gene TRBV7-9 combines with J gene TRBJ2-5; D is unresolved. Trimming pared 5 bases from V and 2 bases from J, leaving 3 bases between. This CDR3 is built from 11 residues. Germline V gene lookup returns CDR1 SEHNR and CDR2 FQNEAQ (reference sequence).

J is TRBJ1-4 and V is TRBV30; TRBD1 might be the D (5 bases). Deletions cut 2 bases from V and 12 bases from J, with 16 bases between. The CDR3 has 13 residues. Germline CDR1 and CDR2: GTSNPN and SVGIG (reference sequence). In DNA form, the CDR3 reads TGTGCCTGGAGTCGGACCGGTGGAGGGGAACTGTTTTTT. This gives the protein CAWSRTGGGELFF.

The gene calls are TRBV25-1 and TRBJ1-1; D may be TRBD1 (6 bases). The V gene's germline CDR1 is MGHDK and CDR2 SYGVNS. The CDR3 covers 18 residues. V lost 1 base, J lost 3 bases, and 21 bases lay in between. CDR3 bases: TGTGCCAGCAGTGAATGCCTGCCTCCGGGACACGGGTACACTGAAGCTTTCTTT. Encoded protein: CASSECLPPGHGYTEAFF.

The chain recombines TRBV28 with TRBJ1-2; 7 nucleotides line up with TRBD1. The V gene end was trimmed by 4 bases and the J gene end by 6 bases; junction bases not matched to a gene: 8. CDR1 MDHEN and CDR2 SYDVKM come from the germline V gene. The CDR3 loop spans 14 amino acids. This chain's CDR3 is CASSSGQASNGYTF. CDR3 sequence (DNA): TGTGCCAGCAGTTCTGGACAGGCTTCTAATGGCTACACCTTC.

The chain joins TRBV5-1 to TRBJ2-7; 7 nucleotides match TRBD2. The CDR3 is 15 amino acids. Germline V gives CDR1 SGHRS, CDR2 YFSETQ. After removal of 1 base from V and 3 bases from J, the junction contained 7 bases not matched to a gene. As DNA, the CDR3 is TGCGCCAGCAGCTTGTGGGAGGGTACCGACTACGAGCAGTACTTC. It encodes CASSLWEGTDYEQYF. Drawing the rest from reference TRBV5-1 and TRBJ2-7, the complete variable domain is KAGVTQTPRYLIKTRGQQVTLSCSPISGHRSVSWYQQTPGQGLQFLFEYFSETQRNKGNFPGRFSGRQFSNSRSEMNVSTLELGDSALYLCASSLWEGTDYEQYFGPGTRLTVT.

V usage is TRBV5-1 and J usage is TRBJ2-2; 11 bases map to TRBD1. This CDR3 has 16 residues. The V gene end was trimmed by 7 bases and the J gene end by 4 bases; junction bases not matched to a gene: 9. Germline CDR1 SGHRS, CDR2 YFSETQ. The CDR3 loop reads CASGPAGQGATGELFF. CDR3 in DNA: TGCGCCAGCGGACCTGCCGGACAGGGGGCCACCGGGGAGCTGTTTTTT.

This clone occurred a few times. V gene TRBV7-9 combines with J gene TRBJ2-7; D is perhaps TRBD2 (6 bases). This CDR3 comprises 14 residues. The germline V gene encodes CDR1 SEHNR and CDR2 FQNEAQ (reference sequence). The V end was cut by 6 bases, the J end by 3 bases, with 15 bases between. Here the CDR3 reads CASSPTGTLYEQYF. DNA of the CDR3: TGTGCCAGCAGTCCAACTGGGACTCTCTACGAGCAGTACTTC.

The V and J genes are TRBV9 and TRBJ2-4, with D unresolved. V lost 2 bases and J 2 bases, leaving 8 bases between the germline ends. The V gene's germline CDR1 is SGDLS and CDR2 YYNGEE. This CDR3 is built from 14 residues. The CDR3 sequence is CASSVESTKNIQYF. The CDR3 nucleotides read TGTGCCAGCAGCGTGGAGTCGACCAAAAACATTCAGTACTTC.

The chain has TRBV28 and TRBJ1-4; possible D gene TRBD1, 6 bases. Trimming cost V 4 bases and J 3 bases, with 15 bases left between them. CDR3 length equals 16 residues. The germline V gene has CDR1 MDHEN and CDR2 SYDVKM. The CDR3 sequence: CASSSTQGKSNEKLFF. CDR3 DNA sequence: TGTGCCAGCAGTTCCACCCAGGGGAAGTCTAATGAAAAACTGTTTTTT.

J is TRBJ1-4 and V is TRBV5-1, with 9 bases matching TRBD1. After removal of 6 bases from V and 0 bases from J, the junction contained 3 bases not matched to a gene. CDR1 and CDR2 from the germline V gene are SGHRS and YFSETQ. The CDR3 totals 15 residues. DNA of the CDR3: TGCGCCAGCAAGGGACAGGGCGCAACTAATGAAAAACTGTTTTTT. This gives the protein CASKGQGATNEKLFF.

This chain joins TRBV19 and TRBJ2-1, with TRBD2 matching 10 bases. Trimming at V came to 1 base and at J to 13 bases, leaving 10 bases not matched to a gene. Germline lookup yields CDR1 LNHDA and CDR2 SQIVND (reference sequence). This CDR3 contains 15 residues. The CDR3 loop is CASSIGLAGDSSQFF. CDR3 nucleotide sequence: TGTGCCAGTAGTATAGGCCTAGCGGGAGATAGTTCCCAGTTCTTC.

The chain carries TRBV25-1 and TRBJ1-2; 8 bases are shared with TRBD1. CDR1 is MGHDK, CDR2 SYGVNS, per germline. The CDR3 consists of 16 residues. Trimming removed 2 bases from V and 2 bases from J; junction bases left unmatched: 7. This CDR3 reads CASSEGGTGYNYGYTF. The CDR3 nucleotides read TGTGCCAGCAGTGAAGGGGGGACAGGATACAACTATGGCTACACCTTC.

The DNA of the CDR3 is TGTGCCAGCAGCCTCCAGACTGACGAAAAACTGTTTTTT. This gives the protein CASSLQTDEKLFF. The chain joins TRBV7-2 to TRBJ1-4, with D uncertain. The germline V and J ends were trimmed by 5 bases and 8 bases, with 12 bases remaining between them. Germline CDR1 SGHTA, CDR2 FQGNSA. CDR3 length: 13 residues.

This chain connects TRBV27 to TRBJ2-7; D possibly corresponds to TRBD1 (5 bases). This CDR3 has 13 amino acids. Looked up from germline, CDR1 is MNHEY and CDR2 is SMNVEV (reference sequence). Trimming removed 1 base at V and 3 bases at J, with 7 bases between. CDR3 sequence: CASSLWGSYEQYF. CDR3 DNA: TGTGCCAGCAGTTTATGGGGCAGCTACGAGCAGTACTTC.

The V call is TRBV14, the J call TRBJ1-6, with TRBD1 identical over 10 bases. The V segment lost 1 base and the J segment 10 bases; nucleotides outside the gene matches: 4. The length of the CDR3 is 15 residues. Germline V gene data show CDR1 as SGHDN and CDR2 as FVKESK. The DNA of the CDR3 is TGTGCCAGCAGCCAAGGACAGGGGGCTTGGTCACCCCTCCACTTT. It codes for CASSQGQGAWSPLHF.

CDR3 protein: CASSATSGRASTGELFF. The CDR3 DNA is TGTGCCAGCAGCGCTACTAGCGGGAGGGCGAGCACCGGGGAGCTGTTTTTT. The chain has TRBV9 and TRBJ2-2; 13 nucleotides agree with TRBD2. Germline CDR1 SGDLS, CDR2 YYNGEE. The CDR3 length is 17 residues. Trimming removed 3 bases from V and 4 bases from J; junction bases left unmatched: 6. Together with reference TRBV9 and TRBJ2-2, the CDR3 gives the full variable domain: DSGVTQTPKHLITATGQRVTLRCSPRSGDLSVYWYQQSLDQGLQFLIQYYNGEERAKGNILERFSAQQFPDLHSELNLSSLELGDSALYFCASSATSGRASTGELFFGEGSRLTVL.

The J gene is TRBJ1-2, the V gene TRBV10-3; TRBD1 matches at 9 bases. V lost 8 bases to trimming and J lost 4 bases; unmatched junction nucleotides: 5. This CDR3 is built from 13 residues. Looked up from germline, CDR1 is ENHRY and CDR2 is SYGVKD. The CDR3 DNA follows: TGTGCCATCCACACAGGGGGCAGCTATGGCTACACCTTC. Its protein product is CAIHTGGSYGYTF.

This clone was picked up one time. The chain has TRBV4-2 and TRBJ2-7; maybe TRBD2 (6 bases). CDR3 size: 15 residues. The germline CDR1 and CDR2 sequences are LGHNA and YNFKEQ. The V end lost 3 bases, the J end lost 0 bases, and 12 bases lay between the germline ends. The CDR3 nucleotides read TGTGCCAGCAGCCAGAGTCTAGCGTACTCCTACGAGCAGTACTTC. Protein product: CASSQSLAYSYEQYF.

CDR3 amino acids: CASSQAPDRGNTIYF. The CDR3 nucleotides are TGTGCCAGCAGCCAAGCTCCGGACAGGGGAAACACCATATATTTT. J is TRBJ1-3 and V is TRBV4-2; 7 nucleotides agree with TRBD1. The junction had 4 bases not matched to a gene; V was cut back by 1 base and J by 4 bases. The CDR3 extends over 15 amino acids. Germline V gene data show CDR1 as LGHNA and CDR2 as YNFKEQ.